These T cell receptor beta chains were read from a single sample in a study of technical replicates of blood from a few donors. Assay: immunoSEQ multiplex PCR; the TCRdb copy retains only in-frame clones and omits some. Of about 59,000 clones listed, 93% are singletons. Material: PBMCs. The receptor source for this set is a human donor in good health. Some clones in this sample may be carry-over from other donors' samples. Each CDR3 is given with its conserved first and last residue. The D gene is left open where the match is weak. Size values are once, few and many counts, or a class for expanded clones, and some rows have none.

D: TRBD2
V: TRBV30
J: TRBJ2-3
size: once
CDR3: CAWSVEGLAGYTDTQYF
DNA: TGTGCCTGGAGTGTAGAGGGACTAGCGGGGTACACAGATACGCAGTATTTT

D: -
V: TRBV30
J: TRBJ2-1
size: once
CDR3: CAWSVLNNEQFF
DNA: TGTGCCTGGAGTGTACTTAACAATGAGCAGTTCTTC

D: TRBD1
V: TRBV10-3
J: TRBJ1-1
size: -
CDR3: CAIRGTENTEAFF
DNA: TGTGCCATCAGGGGGACAGAGAACACTGAAGCTTTCTTT

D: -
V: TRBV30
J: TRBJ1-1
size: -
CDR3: CAWERGGSGWGTEAFF
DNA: TGTGCCTGGGAACGGGGGGGCTCTGGTTGGGGCACTGAAGCTTTCTTT

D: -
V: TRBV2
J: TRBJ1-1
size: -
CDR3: CASSLGDTEAFF
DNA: TGTGCCAGCAGCCTCGGGGACACTGAAGCTTTCTTT

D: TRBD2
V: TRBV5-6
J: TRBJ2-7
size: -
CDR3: CASSHTSGSYEQYF
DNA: TGTGCCAGCAGCCATACTAGCGGGAGTTACGAGCAGTACTTC

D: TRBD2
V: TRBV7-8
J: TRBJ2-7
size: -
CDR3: CASSLGGGGSPGYF
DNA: TGTGCCAGCAGCTTGGGCGGGGGGGGTTCCCCAGGGTACTTC

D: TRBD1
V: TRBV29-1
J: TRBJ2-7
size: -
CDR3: CSVEGDSLFEQYF
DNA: TGCAGCGTTGAAGGGGACAGCTTATTCGAGCAGTACTTC

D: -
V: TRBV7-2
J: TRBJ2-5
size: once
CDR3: CASSPPDRKETQYF
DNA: TGTGCCAGCAGCCCCCCGGACAGAAAAGAGACCCAGTACTTC

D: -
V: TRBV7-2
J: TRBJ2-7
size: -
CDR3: CASSPDPGPYEQYF
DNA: TGTGCCAGCAGCCCTGACCCAGGCCCCTACGAGCAGTACTTC

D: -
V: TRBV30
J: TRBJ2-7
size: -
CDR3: CAWSVIYEQYF
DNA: TGTGCCTGGAGTGTTATCTACGAGCAGTACTTC

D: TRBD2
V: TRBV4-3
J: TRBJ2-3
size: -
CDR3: CASSQAGGGFSKDTQYF
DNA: TGCGCCAGCAGCCAAGCCGGGGGGGGTTTCAGCAAAGATACGCAGTATTTT

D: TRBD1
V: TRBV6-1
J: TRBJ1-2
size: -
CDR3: CASSVTGGLGGYTF
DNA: TGTGCCAGCAGTGTGACAGGGGGCCTGGGGGGCTACACCTTC

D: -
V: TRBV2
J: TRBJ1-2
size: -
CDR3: CASSYSIGGYTF
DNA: TGTGCCAGCAGTTACTCAATCGGGGGCTACACCTTC

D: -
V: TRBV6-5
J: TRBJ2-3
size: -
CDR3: CASSYMRGGTDTQYF
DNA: TGTGCCAGCAGTTACATGCGCGGTGGCACAGATACGCAGTATTTT